This record looks at one T cell receptor (beta chain) sequence and its context. What it binds is unknown. The data are from a study of OX40 agonist ivuxolimab in advanced cancers. General study findings and limits: More expanded clones were found, on average, in CD8+ than in CD4+ T cells.

Sequencing used immunoSEQ multiplex PCR; TCRdb keeps in-frame clones, though not all of them. Counted here are roughly 64,000 clones, about 90% occurring once; the ten biggest clones make up 5.2%. The receptor was derived from an adult with an advanced solid tumor such as melanoma, head and neck, liver or kidney cancer. Sample: CD4+ or CD8+ T cells sorted from blood, taken in a trial of the OX40 agonist ivuxolimab.

CDR3 in DNA: TGTGCCAGCAAGGGTGGGGGGCGGTTAAGCAATCAGCCCCAGCATTTT. Translated: CASKGGGRLSNQPQHF. The J gene is TRBJ1-5, the V gene TRBV27; a weak D match, TRBD1 (6 bases). The CDR3 is made up of 16 amino acids. The ends were cut back, 7 bases at V and 1 base at J, with 17 bases in the middle. Germline loops: CDR1 MNHEY, CDR2 SMNVEV (reference sequence).